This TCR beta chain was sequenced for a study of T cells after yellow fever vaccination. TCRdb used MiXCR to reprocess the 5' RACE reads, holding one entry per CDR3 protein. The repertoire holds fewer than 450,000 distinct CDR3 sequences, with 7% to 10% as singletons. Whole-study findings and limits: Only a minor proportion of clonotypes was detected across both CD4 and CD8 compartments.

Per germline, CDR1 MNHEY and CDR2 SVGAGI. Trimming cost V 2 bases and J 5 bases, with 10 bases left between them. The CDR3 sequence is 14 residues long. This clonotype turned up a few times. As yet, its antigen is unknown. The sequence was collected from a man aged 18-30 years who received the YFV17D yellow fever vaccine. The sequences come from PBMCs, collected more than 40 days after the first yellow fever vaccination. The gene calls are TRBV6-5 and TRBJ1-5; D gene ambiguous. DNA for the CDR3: TGTGCCAGCAGTTACGACGGTATCGATCAGCCCCAGCATTTT. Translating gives CASSYDGIDQPQHF.